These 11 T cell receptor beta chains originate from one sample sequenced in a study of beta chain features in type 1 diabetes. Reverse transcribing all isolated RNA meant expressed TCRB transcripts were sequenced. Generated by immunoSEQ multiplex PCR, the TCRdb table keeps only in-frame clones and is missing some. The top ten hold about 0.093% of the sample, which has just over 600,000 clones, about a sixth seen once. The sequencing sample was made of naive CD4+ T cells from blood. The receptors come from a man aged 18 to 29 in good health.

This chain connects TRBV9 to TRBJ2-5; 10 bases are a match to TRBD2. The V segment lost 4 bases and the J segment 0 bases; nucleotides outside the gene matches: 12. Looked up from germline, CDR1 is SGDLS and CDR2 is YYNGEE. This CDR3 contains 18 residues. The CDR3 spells CASSPRRLAGEYQETQYF. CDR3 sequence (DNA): TGTGCCAGCAGCCCCCGCCGGCTAGCGGGGGAGTACCAAGAGACCCAGTACTTC.

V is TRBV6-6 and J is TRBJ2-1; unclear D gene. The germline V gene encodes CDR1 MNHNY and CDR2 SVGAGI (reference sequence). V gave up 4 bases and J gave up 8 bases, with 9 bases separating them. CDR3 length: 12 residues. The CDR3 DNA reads TGTGCCAGCAGTTTACATGGCGATGAGCAGTTCTTC. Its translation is CASSLHGDEQFF.

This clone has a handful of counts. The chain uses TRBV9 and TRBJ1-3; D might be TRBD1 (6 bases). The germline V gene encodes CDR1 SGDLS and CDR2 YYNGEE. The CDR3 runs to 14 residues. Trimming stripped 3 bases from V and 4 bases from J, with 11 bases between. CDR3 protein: CASSARGPGNTIYF. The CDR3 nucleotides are TGTGCCAGCAGCGCCCGGGGGCCAGGAAACACCATATATTTT.

The CDR3 DNA reads as TGCAGTGCTAGCCCATTCTACGAGCAGTACTTC. Translation: CSASPFYEQYF. The chain uses TRBV20-1 and TRBJ2-7; D remains unclear. The CDR3 extends over 11 amino acids. The germline V gene encodes CDR1 DFQATT and CDR2 SNEGSKA (reference sequence). With 3 bases removed from V and 3 bases from J, the gap between germline ends came to 6 bases.

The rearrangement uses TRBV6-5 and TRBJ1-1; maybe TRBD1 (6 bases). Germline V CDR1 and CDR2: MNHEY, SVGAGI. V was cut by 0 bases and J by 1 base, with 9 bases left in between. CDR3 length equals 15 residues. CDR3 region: CASSYSGGGNTEAFF. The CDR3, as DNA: TGTGCCAGCAGTTACTCGGGAGGGGGGAACACTGAAGCTTTCTTT.

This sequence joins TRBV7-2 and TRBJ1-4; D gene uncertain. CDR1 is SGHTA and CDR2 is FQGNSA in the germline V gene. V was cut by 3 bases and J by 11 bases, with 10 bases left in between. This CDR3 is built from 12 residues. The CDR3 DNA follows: TGTGCCAGCAGCTTCGCAACAGAGAAACTGTTTTTT. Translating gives CASSFATEKLFF.

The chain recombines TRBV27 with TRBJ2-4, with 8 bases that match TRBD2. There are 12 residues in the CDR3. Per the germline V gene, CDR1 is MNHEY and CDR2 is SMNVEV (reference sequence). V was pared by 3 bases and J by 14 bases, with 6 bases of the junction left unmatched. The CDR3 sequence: CASSFTGGPEYF. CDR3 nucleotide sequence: TGTGCCAGCAGTTTTACGGGAGGGCCTGAGTACTTC.

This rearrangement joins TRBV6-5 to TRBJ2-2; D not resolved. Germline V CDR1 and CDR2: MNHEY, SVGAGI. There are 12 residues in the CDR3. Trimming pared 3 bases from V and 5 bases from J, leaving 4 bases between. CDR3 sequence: CASSYRTGELFF. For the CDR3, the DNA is TGTGCCAGCAGTTATAGGACCGGGGAGCTGTTTTTT.

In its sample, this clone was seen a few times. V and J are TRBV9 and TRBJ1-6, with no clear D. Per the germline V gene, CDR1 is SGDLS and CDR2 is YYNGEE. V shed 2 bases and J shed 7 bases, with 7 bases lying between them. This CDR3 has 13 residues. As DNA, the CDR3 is TGTGCCAGCAGCGTCTCAGGCAATTCACCCCTCCACTTT. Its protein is CASSVSGNSPLHF.

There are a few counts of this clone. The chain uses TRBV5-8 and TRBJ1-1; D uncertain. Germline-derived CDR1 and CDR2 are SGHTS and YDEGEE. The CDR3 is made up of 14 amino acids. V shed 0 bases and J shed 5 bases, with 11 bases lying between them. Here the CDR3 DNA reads TGTGCCAGCAGCTTGGTAGGTGCCGAGACTGAAGCTTTCTTT. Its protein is CASSLVGAETEAFF.

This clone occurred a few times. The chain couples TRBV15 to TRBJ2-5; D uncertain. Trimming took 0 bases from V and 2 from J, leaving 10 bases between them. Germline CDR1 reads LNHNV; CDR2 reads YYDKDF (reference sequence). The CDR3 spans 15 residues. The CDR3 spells CATSRDLVAQETQYF. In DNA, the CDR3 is TGTGCCACCAGCAGAGATTTGGTAGCTCAAGAGACCCAGTACTTC.